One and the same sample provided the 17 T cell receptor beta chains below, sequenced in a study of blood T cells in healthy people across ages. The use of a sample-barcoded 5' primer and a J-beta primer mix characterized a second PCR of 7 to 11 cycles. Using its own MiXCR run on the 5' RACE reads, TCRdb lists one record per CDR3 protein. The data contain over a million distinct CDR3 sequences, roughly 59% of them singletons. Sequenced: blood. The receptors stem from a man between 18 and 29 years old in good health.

CDR3 sequence (DNA): TGTGCCATCAGCGTTCCCAGTGGGGGGGAAGCCCTTTATGGCTACACCTTC. Translated: CAISVPSGGEALYGYTF. This chain connects TRBV10-3 to TRBJ1-2; TRBD1 might be the D (5 bases). V lost 6 bases to trimming and J lost 5 bases, with 25 bases between them. CDR1 and CDR2 (germline): ENHRY, SYGVKD. The CDR3 spans 17 residues.

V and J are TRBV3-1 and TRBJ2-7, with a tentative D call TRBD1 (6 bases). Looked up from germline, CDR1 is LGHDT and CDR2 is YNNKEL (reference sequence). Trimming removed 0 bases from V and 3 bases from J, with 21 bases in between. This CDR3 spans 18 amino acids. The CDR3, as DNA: TGTGCCAGCAGCCAAGAAACAGGGCAACTCCAGAGACACTACGAGCAGTACTTC. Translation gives CASSQETGQLQRHYEQYF.

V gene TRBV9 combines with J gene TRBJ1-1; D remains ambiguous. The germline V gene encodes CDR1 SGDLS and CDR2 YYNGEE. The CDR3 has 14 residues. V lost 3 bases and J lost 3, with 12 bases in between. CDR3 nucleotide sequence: TGTGCCAGCAGCGCCGTAATGGGCGACACTGAAGCTTTCTTT. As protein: CASSAVMGDTEAFF.

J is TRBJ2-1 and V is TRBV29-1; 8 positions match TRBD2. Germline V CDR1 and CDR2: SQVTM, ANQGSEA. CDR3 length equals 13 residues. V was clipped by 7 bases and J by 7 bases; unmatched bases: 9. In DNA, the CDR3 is TGCAGCGGGGGGGAGCGGGAGCTAAATGAGCAGTTCTTC. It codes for CSGGERELNEQFF.

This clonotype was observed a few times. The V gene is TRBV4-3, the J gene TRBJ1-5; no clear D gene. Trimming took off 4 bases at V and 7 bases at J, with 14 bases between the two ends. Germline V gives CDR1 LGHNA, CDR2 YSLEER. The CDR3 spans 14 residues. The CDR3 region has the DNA TGCGCCAGCAGCCCCCGGTGGGGAGGCCAGCCCCAGCATTTT. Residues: CASSPRWGGQPQHF.

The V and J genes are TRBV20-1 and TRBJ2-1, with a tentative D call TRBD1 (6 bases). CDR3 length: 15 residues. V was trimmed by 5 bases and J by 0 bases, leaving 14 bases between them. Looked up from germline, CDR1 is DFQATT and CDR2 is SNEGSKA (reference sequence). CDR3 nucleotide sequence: TGCAGTGCTTTTCAGGGGTCCCGCTCCTACAATGAGCAGTTCTTC. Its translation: CSAFQGSRSYNEQFF.

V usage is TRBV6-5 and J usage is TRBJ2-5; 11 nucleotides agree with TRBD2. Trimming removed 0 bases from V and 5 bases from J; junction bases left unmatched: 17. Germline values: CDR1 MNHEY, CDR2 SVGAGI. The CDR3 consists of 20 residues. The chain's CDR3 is CASSYSMFGNLAGGFETQYF. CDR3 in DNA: TGTGCCAGCAGTTACTCGATGTTTGGAAACCTAGCGGGGGGATTTGAGACCCAGTACTTC.

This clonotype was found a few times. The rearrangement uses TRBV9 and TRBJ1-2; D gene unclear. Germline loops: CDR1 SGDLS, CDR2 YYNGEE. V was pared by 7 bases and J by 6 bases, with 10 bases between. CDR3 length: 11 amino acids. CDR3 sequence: CASAGLDGYTF. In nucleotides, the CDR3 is TGTGCCAGCGCCGGCTTAGATGGCTACACCTTC.

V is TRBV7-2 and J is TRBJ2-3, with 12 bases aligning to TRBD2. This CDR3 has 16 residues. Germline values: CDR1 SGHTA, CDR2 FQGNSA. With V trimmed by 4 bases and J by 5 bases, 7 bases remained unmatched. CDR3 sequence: CASSSTSGGPGDTQYF. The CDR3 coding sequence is TGTGCCAGCAGCTCCACTAGCGGGGGGCCCGGAGATACGCAGTATTTT.

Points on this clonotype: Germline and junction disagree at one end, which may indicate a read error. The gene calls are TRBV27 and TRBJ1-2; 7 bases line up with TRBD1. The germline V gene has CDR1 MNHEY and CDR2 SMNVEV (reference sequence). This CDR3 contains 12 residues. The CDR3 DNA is TGTGCCAGCACCTCGACAGGGTTGAGCTACGCCTTC. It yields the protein CASTSTGLSYAF.

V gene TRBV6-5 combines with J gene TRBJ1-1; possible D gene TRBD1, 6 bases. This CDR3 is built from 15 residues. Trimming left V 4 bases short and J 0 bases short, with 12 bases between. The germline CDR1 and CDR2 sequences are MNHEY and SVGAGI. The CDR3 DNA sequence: TGTGCCAGCAGTTTCACGGACAGACTGAACACTGAAGCTTTCTTT. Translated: CASSFTDRLNTEAFF.

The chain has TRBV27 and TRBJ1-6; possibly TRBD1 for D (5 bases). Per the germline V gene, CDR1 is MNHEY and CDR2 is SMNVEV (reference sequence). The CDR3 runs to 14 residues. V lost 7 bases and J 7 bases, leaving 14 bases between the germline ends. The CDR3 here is CASTLGHLNSPLHF. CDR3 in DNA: TGTGCCAGCACCCTGGGGCACTTGAATTCACCCCTCCACTTT.

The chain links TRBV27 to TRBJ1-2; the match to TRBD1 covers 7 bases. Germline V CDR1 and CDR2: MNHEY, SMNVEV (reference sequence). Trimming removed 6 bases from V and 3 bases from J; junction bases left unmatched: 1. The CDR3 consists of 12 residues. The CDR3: CASRGQYYGYTF. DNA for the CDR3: TGTGCCAGCAGGGGACAGTACTATGGCTACACCTTC.

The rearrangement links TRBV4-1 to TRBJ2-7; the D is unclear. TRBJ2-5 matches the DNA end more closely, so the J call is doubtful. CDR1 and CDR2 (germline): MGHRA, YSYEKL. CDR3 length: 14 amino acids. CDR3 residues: CASSQELPSGTQYF. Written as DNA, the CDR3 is TGCGCCAGCAGCCAAGAACTGCCCTCAGGGACCCAGTACTTC.

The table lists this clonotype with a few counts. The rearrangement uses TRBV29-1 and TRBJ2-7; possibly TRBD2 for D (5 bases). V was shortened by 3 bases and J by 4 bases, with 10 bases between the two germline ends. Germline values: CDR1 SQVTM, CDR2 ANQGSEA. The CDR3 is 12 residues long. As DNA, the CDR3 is TGCAGCGTTGAGGCGGGTCGGTACGAGCAGTACTTC. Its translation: CSVEAGRYEQYF.

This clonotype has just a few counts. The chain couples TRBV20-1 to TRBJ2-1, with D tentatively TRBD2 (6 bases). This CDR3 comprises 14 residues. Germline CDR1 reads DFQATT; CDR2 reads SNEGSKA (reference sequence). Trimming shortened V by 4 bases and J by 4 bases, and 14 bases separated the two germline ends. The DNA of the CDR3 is TGCAGTGCTAATGATCCCGGACTATACAATGAGCAGTTCTTC. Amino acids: CSANDPGLYNEQFF.

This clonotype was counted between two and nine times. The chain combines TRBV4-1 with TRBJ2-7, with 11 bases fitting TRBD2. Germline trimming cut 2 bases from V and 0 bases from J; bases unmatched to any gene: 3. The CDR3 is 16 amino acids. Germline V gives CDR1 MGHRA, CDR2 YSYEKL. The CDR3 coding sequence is TGCGCCAGCAGCCAACTGACTAGCGGGGACTCCTACGAGCAGTACTTC. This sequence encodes CASSQLTSGDSYEQYF.